The rows below give T cell receptor beta chains drawn from one sample of a study of T cell changes during pregnancy in multiple sclerosis. The table came from immunoSEQ multiplex PCR; TCRdb's copy has only in-frame clones and leaves some out. The sample lists 35,000 to 55,000 clones, approximately 90% occurring once. The specimen comprised CD8+ T cells from peripheral blood mononuclear cells, sampled after pregnancy. The receptor set was obtained from a female donor in good health, enrolled as a control in a pregnancy study. Each CDR3 is given with its conserved first and last residue. Fields, in order: CDR3 DNA, CDR3 protein, J gene, V gene, clone size, D gene. The D gene is left open where the match is weak. Clone size appears in some rows only: once, few, many, or a class for an expanded clone.

TGTGCTAGCAGCCCTATGCGGGGGTCCTACAATGAGCAGTTCTTC CASSPMRGSYNEQFF TRBJ2-1 TRBV7-7 . TRBD2
TGTGCCATCAGTGAGTCGGGGGGCACCGGGGAGCTGTTTTTT CAISESGGTGELFF TRBJ2-2 TRBV10-3 . .
TGTGCCAGTAGTTCCGGCGGGGGGTGGTACGAGCAGTACTTC CASSSGGGWYEQYF TRBJ2-7 TRBV19 . TRBD2
TGTGCCAGCAGCTTAAATTGGGGGCTAATCGAGCAGTACTTC CASSLNWGLIEQYF TRBJ2-7 TRBV11-2 . .
TGTGCCAGCAACGGAAGGGACTTTGGCTACACCTTC CASNGRDFGYTF TRBJ1-2 TRBV5-4 . .
TGTGCCAGTGAGGACAGGGCTACTAACAATGAGCAGTTCTTC CASEDRATNNEQFF TRBJ2-1 TRBV19 . TRBD1
TGCGCCAGCAGCTCGATCTCAGGAGGCTTCTACAATGAGCAGTTCTTC CASSSISGGFYNEQFF TRBJ2-1 TRBV5-1 once .
TGTGCCAGCAGCTCTCACACCGGGGAGCTGTTTTTT CASSSHTGELFF TRBJ2-2 TRBV7-8 . .
TGTGCCAGCAGCTCCTACGGGGGTGGGAATGCAGATACGCAGTATTTT CASSSYGGGNADTQYF TRBJ2-3 TRBV6-6 . .
TGCGCCAGCAGCCAAGGTGTTAGCGGGGGGGTCACCGGGGAGCTGTTTTTT CASSQGVSGGVTGELFF TRBJ2-2 TRBV4-3 . TRBD2
TGTGCCAGCAGTGACAGGGGTTCAGCAGATACGCAGTATTTT CASSDRGSADTQYF TRBJ2-3 TRBV6-4 . .
TGTGCCAGCAGCGGGGGACCCGGGACTAGCGGGTACGTTTCCTACAATGAGCAGTTCTTC CASSGGPGTSGYVSYNEQFF TRBJ2-1 TRBV7-6 . TRBD2
TGTGCCAGCAGCCCAGTGAACTATGGCTACACCTTC CASSPVNYGYTF TRBJ1-2 TRBV7-9 few .